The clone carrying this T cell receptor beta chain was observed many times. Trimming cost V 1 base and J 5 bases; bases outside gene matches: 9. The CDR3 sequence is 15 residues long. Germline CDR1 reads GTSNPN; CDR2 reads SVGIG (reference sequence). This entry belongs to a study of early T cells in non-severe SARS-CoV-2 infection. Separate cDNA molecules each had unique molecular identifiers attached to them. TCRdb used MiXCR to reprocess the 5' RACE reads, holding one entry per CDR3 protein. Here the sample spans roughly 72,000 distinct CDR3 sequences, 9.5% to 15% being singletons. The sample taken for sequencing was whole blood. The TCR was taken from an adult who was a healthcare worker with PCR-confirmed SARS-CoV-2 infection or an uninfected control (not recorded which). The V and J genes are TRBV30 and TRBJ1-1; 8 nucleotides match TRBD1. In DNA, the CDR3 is TGTGCCTGGAGTGCCCAGGGGGCGCGTGTGACTGAAGCTTTCTTT. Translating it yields CAWSAQGARVTEAFF.